This TCR beta chain was sequenced for a study of cytomegalovirus exposure and HLA in healthy donors. CDR1 SQVTM and CDR2 ANQGSEA come from the germline V gene. The length of the CDR3 is 12 residues. With 6 bases removed from V and 0 bases from J, the gap between germline ends came to 6 bases. In the PCR, 60 Vbeta and 13 Jbeta primers were used. Here immunoSEQ multiplex PCR was the method, and the copy in TCRdb shows in-frame clones only, minus some. Here the sample spans about 110,000 clones, 70% being singletons. This chain connects TRBV29-1 to TRBJ2-1; D gene unclear. The sample taken for sequencing was PBMCs. The clonotype originates from a man aged 25-40 years in good health and CMV-seropositive. CDR3 sequence reads: CSVRSSYNEQFF. In DNA, the CDR3 is TGCAGCGTGAGGAGCTCCTACAATGAGCAGTTCTTC.